This T cell receptor beta chain appears in the sequencing data of a study of regulatory T cells in long-lasting Graves disease. Time point denoted: newly diagnosed GD, antithyroid drugs for less than 3 months. Construction of the TCR library relied on RNA isolated from PBMCs. Trimming shortened V by 4 bases and J by 0 bases, and 12 bases separated the two germline ends. The CDR3 is 15 residues long. Germline lookup yields CDR1 SNHLY and CDR2 FYNNEI. Study-wide results and caveats: TCR diversity was lower in persistent than newly diagnosed Graves' disease. Patients with persistent disease showed a bias toward TRBV28, TRBJ1-2 and TRBJ2-5.

Both iRepertoire HTBI primers and Arm-PCR of CDR3 regions were used to build the TCR beta libraries. TCRdb re-analysed the multiplex PCR reads in MiXCR, keeping a single row per CDR3 protein. The sample carries under 250,000 distinct CDR3 sequences, less than 20% recorded once. This clonotype was seen ten or more times. Its antigen is unidentified. This sample also appeared in a second study, on T cells in Graves' hyperthyroidism and ophthalmopathy.

The source was peripheral blood mononuclear cells (PBMCs), collected at new diagnosis, from a patient treated with antithyroid drugs. The sequence derives from a woman aged 25 to 45 with Graves disease. The genes are TRBV2 and TRBJ1-2, with a weak D call TRBD1 (5 bases). For the CDR3, the DNA is TGTGCCAGCAGTGTTGGGGGATCCGCTAACTATGGCTACACCTTC. This sequence encodes CASSVGGSANYGYTF.